The 24 T cell receptor beta chains in this list originate from one sample, sequenced in a study of control samples from healthy donors and cancer patients. Produced via immunoSEQ multiplex PCR; TCRdb's table is partial and in-frame only. The table lists some 87,000 clones, around 80% of them singletons, with 11% in the top ten. Material: PBMCs. These TCRs come from a man aged 55 to 70 with head and neck cancer.

The chain employs TRBV5-1 and TRBJ2-7; the match to TRBD1 covers 9 bases. Germline trimming cut 2 bases from V and 5 bases from J; bases unmatched to any gene: 5. CDR3 size: 14 residues. Per germline, CDR1 SGHRS and CDR2 YFSETQ. CDR3 sequence (DNA): TGCGCCAGCAGCTTCACCGGGACAGGGAACGAGCAGTACTTC. It yields the protein CASSFTGTGNEQYF.

This clone showed up just once. This chain links TRBV5-1 with TRBJ2-1; 10 bases agree with TRBD2. V lost 0 bases to trimming and J lost 2 bases; unmatched junction nucleotides: 2. The germline gives CDR1 SGHRS, CDR2 YFSETQ. The CDR3 has 16 residues. CDR3 sequence: CASSLDLAGAYNEQFF. The CDR3 DNA follows: TGCGCCAGCAGCTTGGATCTAGCGGGAGCCTACAATGAGCAGTTCTTC.

The chain links TRBV3-1 (or the pseudogene TRBV3-2) to TRBJ2-7; D is perhaps TRBD1 (6 bases). V was cut by 1 base and J by 2 bases, with 9 bases left in between. The CDR3 spans 14 residues. Per the germline V gene, CDR1 is LGHDT and CDR2 is YNNKEL (reference sequence). The CDR3 sequence is CASSQVTGPYEQYF. DNA of the CDR3: TGTGCCAGCAGCCAAGTAACAGGGCCCTACGAGCAGTACTTC.

The J gene is TRBJ2-1, the V gene TRBV5-1; 8 nucleotides match TRBD2. The CDR3 sequence is 16 residues long. The trim removed 0 bases at V and 4 bases at J, leaving 6 bases unmatched. Germline V gene sequence: CDR1 SGHRS, CDR2 YFSETQ. The CDR3 sequence: CASSLAQLADYNEQFF. The CDR3 DNA sequence: TGCGCCAGCAGCTTGGCCCAACTAGCGGATTACAATGAGCAGTTCTTC.

This sequence joins TRBV12-3 or TRBV12-4 and TRBJ1-2; D remains unclear. V was pared by 1 base and J by 8 bases, with 11 bases between. The CDR3 spans 13 residues. The CDR3 region is CASSLVRPFGYTF. In DNA form, the CDR3 reads TGTGCCAGCAGTTTAGTTCGCCCATTCGGCTACACCTTC.

V usage is TRBV19 and J usage is TRBJ1-4, with 10 bases aligning to TRBD1. The V gene end was trimmed by 7 bases and the J gene end by 2 bases; junction bases not matched to a gene: 7. From germline, CDR1 is LNHDA and CDR2 SQIVND (reference sequence). The CDR3 loop spans 16 amino acids. The CDR3 region is CASTPGQGLTNEKLFF. CDR3 DNA sequence: TGTGCCAGTACCCCGGGACAGGGGTTGACTAATGAAAAACTGTTTTTT.

The V gene is TRBV12-3 or TRBV12-4, the J gene TRBJ2-3; D is ambiguous. The CDR3 totals 12 residues. V was shortened by 2 bases and J by 12 bases, with 12 bases between the two germline ends. DNA of the CDR3: TGTGCCAGCAGTTTATTTTTTTTCCCACAGTATTTT. Amino acids: CASSLFFFPQYF.

Only one count was recorded for this clone. The chain is built from TRBV3-1 (or the pseudogene TRBV3-2) and TRBJ1-1, with TRBD1 as a possible D gene (6 bases). Germline V gene sequence: CDR1 LGHDT, CDR2 YNNKEL (reference sequence). V was trimmed by 2 bases and J by 6 bases, leaving 13 bases between them. The length of the CDR3 is 14 residues. CDR3 residues: CASSQTGFWAEAFF. The CDR3 DNA sequence: TGTGCCAGCAGCCAAACAGGGTTTTGGGCTGAAGCTTTCTTT.

The CDR3 DNA reads TGTGCCAGTAGTATAGAACTCAACTCGGACAGGGAAAGTCAGCCCCAGCATTTT. This codes for CASSIELNSDRESQPQHF. This chain uses TRBV19 with TRBJ1-5, with TRBD1 matching over 8 bases. From germline, CDR1 is LNHDA and CDR2 SQIVND (reference sequence). The CDR3 has 18 residues. V gave up 0 bases and J gave up 6 bases; unmatched junction bases: 13.

V is TRBV5-1 and J is TRBJ1-6; 7 nucleotides agree with TRBD1. Germline V gene data show CDR1 as SGHRS and CDR2 as YFSETQ. There are 18 residues in the CDR3. The V segment lost 4 bases and the J segment 0 bases; nucleotides outside the gene matches: 10. Here the CDR3 DNA reads TGCGCCAGCAGCCCAGCCAAGACAGGGAGCTCCTATAATTCACCCCTCCACTTT. It codes for CASSPAKTGSSYNSPLHF. Looking up the rest from reference TRBV5-1 and TRBJ1-6 gives the full variable domain: KAGVTQTPRYLIKTRGQQVTLSCSPISGHRSVSWYQQTPGQGLQFLFEYFSETQRNKGNFPGRFSGRQFSNSRSEMNVSTLELGDSALYLCASSPAKTGSSYNSPLHFGNGTRLTVT.

A single count supports this clone. V is TRBV30 and J is TRBJ2-6; D call uncertain. CDR3 length: 14 amino acids. V was clipped by 5 bases and J by 4 bases, with 12 bases between them. Germline V gene lookup returns CDR1 GTSNPN and CDR2 SVGIG (reference sequence). The CDR3 spells CAWSASTGANVLTF. The CDR3 bases are TGTGCCTGGTCTGCTAGTACCGGGGCCAACGTCCTGACTTTC.

This chain links TRBV19 with TRBJ2-7; no clear D gene. With 4 bases removed from V and 4 bases from J, the gap between germline ends came to 5 bases. The CDR3 is made up of 11 amino acids. Germline values: CDR1 LNHDA, CDR2 SQIVND (reference sequence). The CDR3 nucleotides read TGTGCCAGTAGTAGCCCTTACGAGCAGTACTTC. Translation: CASSSPYEQYF.

The chain joins TRBV6-5 to TRBJ2-7; D may match TRBD1 or TRBD2 (5 bases each). CDR1 MNHEY and CDR2 SVGAGI come from the germline V gene. This CDR3 has 14 amino acids. V lost 10 bases to trimming and J lost 3 bases, with 19 bases between them. CDR3 sequence reads: CATSPRGSIYEQYF. The CDR3 coding sequence is TGTGCCACTTCGCCCCGGGGCAGCATCTACGAGCAGTACTTC.

The V call is TRBV5-1, the J call TRBJ2-7, with 9 bases fitting TRBD2. The junction had 10 bases not matched to a gene; V was cut back by 2 bases and J by 1 base. Germline V gives CDR1 SGHRS, CDR2 YFSETQ. This CDR3 is built from 17 residues. Here the CDR3 DNA reads TGCGCCAGCAGCTTTTTGGTGGGGCGGGAGGGTTCCTACGAGCAGTACTTC. As protein: CASSFLVGREGSYEQYF.

The chain employs TRBV7-2 and TRBJ1-1, with TRBD1 matching over 10 bases. This CDR3 is built from 16 residues. V lost 1 base, J lost 6 bases, and 8 bases stayed unmatched. Germline CDR1 is SGHTA and CDR2 is FQGNSA. In DNA, the CDR3 is TGTGCCAGCAGCTTAGGTCCGGGACAGGGGAGCGCTGAAGCTTTCTTT. It specifies CASSLGPGQGSAEAFF.

The J gene is TRBJ1-1, the V gene TRBV10-3; D gene uncertain. Trimming removed 7 bases from V and 5 bases from J, with 14 bases in between. The CDR3 extends over 13 amino acids. In germline, CDR1 is ENHRY, CDR2 SYGVKD. The CDR3 sequence is CAIMQNPGTEAFF. The DNA of the CDR3 is TGTGCCATCATGCAGAACCCGGGGACTGAAGCTTTCTTT.

The CDR3 here is CASSPPASGTYEQYF. CDR3 sequence (DNA): TGTGCCAGCTCACCACCGGCTAGCGGGACTTACGAGCAGTACTTC. This chain links TRBV18 with TRBJ2-7; the match to TRBD2 covers 9 bases. The CDR3 covers 15 residues. V shed 0 bases, J shed 4 bases, and the junction held 4 bases outside the gene matches. Germline values: CDR1 KGHSH, CDR2 LQKENI.

J is TRBJ1-2 and V is TRBV5-6, with 7 bases fitting TRBD1. V gave up 3 bases and J gave up 7 bases; unmatched junction bases: 12. The CDR3 runs 15 residues. Germline lookup yields CDR1 SGHDT and CDR2 YYEEEE. The DNA of the CDR3 is TGTGCCAGCAGCTCCCTACGACAGGGTAGTGCTGGCTACACCTTC. It translates to CASSSLRQGSAGYTF.

This chain connects TRBV6-5 to TRBJ2-4, with 9 bases aligning to TRBD1. CDR3 length equals 15 residues. Per the germline V gene, CDR1 is MNHEY and CDR2 is SVGAGI. The J segment lost 9 bases and the V segment lost 0 bases, leaving 6 bases of the junction unmatched. The CDR3 nucleotides read TGTGCCAGCAGTTACTCCCGGACAGGGGTGGCCATTCAGTACTTC. Translation: CASSYSRTGVAIQYF.

This clone has just a few counts. The chain recombines TRBV3-1 (or the pseudogene TRBV3-2) with TRBJ2-1; 14 nucleotides line up with TRBD2. V lost 1 base and J lost 4; bases outside the gene matches: 9. Germline V gene lookup returns CDR1 LGHDT and CDR2 YNNKEL (reference sequence). This CDR3 is built from 19 residues. The CDR3 DNA sequence: TGTGCCAGCAGCCAAGGACTTAGGACTAGCGGGGGGAATTACAATGAGCAGTTCTTC. It encodes CASSQGLRTSGGNYNEQFF.

This chain links TRBV6-6 with TRBJ2-3, with a possible D match to TRBD1 (6 bases). This CDR3 spans 14 amino acids. Germline assignment: CDR1 MNHNY and CDR2 SVGAGI (reference sequence). V lost 6 bases and J lost 1, with 11 bases in between. The CDR3 reads CASRQQGGTDTQYF. The DNA of the CDR3 is TGTGCCAGCAGGCAACAGGGAGGCACAGATACGCAGTATTTT.

The chain has TRBV5-5 and TRBJ1-1; D is perhaps TRBD1 (6 bases). The CDR3 sequence is 12 residues long. Germline V gene lookup returns CDR1 SGHKS and CDR2 YYEKEE (reference sequence). Trimming took off 2 bases at V and 11 bases at J, with 13 bases between the two ends. For the CDR3, the DNA is TGTGCCAGCAGCTTCGACAGGCGTGAGGCTTTCTTT. Translation gives CASSFDRREAFF.

This rearrangement joins TRBV6-2 or TRBV6-3 to TRBJ2-5; D tentatively reads TRBD1 or TRBD2 (5 bases each). Trimming left V 4 bases short and J 2 bases short, with 14 bases between. Germline V CDR1 and CDR2: MNHEY, SVGEGT. The CDR3 runs to 15 residues. This CDR3 is CASSWNGADQETQYF. CDR3 nucleotide sequence: TGTGCCAGCAGTTGGAACGGGGCAGATCAAGAGACCCAGTACTTC.

The chain links TRBV6-5 to TRBJ2-3; the D is unclear. CDR1 is MNHEY, CDR2 SVGAGI, per germline. The CDR3 has 14 residues. V lost 6 bases and J 2 bases, leaving 12 bases between the germline ends. CDR3 in amino acids: CASRGGPSTDTQYF. In DNA form, the CDR3 reads TGTGCCAGCAGGGGTGGGCCTTCCACAGATACGCAGTATTTT.